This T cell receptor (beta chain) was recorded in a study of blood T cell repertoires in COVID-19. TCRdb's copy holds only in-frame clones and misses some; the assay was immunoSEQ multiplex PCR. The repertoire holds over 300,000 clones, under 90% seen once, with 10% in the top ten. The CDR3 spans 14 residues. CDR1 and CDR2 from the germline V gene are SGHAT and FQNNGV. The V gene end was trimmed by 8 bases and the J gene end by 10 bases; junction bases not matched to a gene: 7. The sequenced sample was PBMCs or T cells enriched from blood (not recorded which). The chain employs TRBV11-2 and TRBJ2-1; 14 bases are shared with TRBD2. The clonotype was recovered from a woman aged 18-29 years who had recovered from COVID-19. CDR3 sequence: CASAPGLAGAEQFF. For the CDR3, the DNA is TGTGCCAGCGCTCCGGGACTAGCGGGGGCCGAGCAGTTCTTC.